This T cell receptor (beta chain) is from a study of T-cell reconstitution after alpha-beta-depleted transplantation in children. This clonotype showed up many times. Preparation of the TCRbeta library involved a method that used unique molecular identifiers. TCRdb re-analysed the PCR reads in MiXCR, keeping a single row per CDR3 protein. The sample includes 80,000 to 95,000 distinct CDR3 sequences, 8% to 9% of them seen just once. Trimming cost V 6 bases and J 2 bases; bases outside gene matches: 8. This CDR3 contains 15 residues. Germline CDR1 and CDR2: MGHDK and SYGVNS. The TCR was taken from a human donor who donated a stem cell graft to a child with congenital amegakaryocytic thrombocytopenia. Sequenced here: PBMCs from the stem cell graft donor, sampled from the stem cell graft. V is TRBV25-1 and J is TRBJ2-5, with 8 bases that match TRBD2. CDR3 nucleotide sequence: TGTGCCAGCAGCCCATTTGCGGGAGGTCAAGAGACCCAGTACTTC. Its translation is CASSPFAGGQETQYF. The whole variable domain, filled in from reference TRBV25-1 and TRBJ2-5, reads EADIYQTPRYLVIGTGKKITLECSQTMGHDKMYWYQQDPGMELHLIHYSYGVNSTEKGDLSSESTVSRIRTEHFPLTLESARPSHTSQYLCASSPFAGGQETQYFGPGTRLLVL.